The 12 T cell receptor beta chains below come from one sample, sequenced in a study of Tregs in tolerant kidney transplant recipients. Libraries were prepared by immunoSEQ multiplex PCR; TCRdb keeps only in-frame clonotypes and omits some of them. The sample consists of 110,000 or so clones, roughly 93% of them appearing once. The sequencing input was CD4+ T cells from blood. Every receptor here comes from a human donor in good health.

This chain joins TRBV19 and TRBJ1-5; unclear D gene. Looked up from germline, CDR1 is LNHDA and CDR2 is SQIVND (reference sequence). The CDR3 covers 14 residues. Trimming cost V 7 bases and J 3 bases, with 13 bases left between them. In DNA, the CDR3 is TGTGCCAGTACCCCGATGCGTTACAATCAGCCCCAGCATTTT. Encoded protein: CASTPMRYNQPQHF.

This rearrangement joins TRBV18 to TRBJ2-5, with D maybe TRBD1 (7 bases). The CDR3 loop spans 16 amino acids. Germline lookup yields CDR1 KGHSH and CDR2 LQKENI. Trimming removed 4 bases from V and 2 bases from J, with 17 bases in between. CDR3 sequence (DNA): TGTGCCAGCTCACGCAAGACAGGGAGGTATCAAGAGACCCAGTACTTC. This codes for CASSRKTGRYQETQYF.

The chain links TRBV7-9 to TRBJ2-5; 8 bases match TRBD2. The CDR3 extends over 16 amino acids. The germline V gene encodes CDR1 SEHNR and CDR2 FQNEAQ (reference sequence). With 2 bases clipped from V and 4 bases from J, the junction kept 9 bases outside the gene matches. The CDR3 protein is CASSLTGGPRGETQYF. In nucleotides, the CDR3 is TGTGCCAGCAGCTTAACGGGAGGGCCTAGGGGAGAGACCCAGTACTTC.

V and J are TRBV7-9 and TRBJ2-7; the match to TRBD1 covers 8 bases. Trimming took 1 base from V and 0 from J; bases not matched to a gene: 5. Germline CDR1 is SEHNR and CDR2 is FQNEAQ (reference sequence). This CDR3 has 16 amino acids. The CDR3 sequence is CASSLVRTGSSYEQYF. DNA of the CDR3: TGTGCCAGCAGCTTAGTCCGGACAGGGAGCTCCTACGAGCAGTACTTC.

This clone was counted once. The genes are TRBV5-4 and TRBJ2-1, with 9 positions matching TRBD2. V shed 2 bases, J shed 1 base, and the junction held 13 bases outside the gene matches. The CDR3 totals 19 residues. Germline CDR1 and CDR2: SGHNT and YYREEE (reference sequence). CDR3 residues: CASSFLTSGRYFSYNEQFF. In nucleotides, the CDR3 is TGTGCCAGCAGCTTTCTCACTAGCGGGCGCTATTTTTCCTACAATGAGCAGTTCTTC. Full variable domain (missing parts from reference TRBV5-4 and TRBJ2-1): ETGVTQSPTHLIKTRGQQVTLRCSSQSGHNTVSWYQQALGQGPQFIFQYYREEENGRGNFPPRFSGLQFPNYSSELNVNALELDDSALYLCASSFLTSGRYFSYNEQFFGPGTRLTVL.

The CDR3 nucleotides read TGTGCCAGCAGCGTAGGAAGACAGGGAGGAGCTTTCTTT. Residues: CASSVGRQGGAFF. This sequence joins TRBV9 and TRBJ1-1; 7 positions match TRBD1. In germline, CDR1 is SGDLS, CDR2 YYNGEE. The CDR3 consists of 13 residues. Trimming removed 0 bases from V and 10 bases from J; junction bases left unmatched: 6.

The chain has TRBV2 and TRBJ1-4; 8 bases align to TRBD1. The CDR3 covers 13 residues. Trimming cost V 5 bases and J 7 bases; bases outside gene matches: 3. The germline CDR1 and CDR2 sequences are SNHLY and FYNNEI. CDR3 bases: TGTGCCAGCAGTCCTGGACAGGGTGAAAAACTGTTTTTT. Its translation is CASSPGQGEKLFF.

The chain couples TRBV15 to TRBJ1-2, with unresolved D. The length of the CDR3 is 14 residues. The V end was cut by 0 bases, the J end by 7 bases, with 12 bases between. The germline CDR1 and CDR2 sequences are LNHNV and YYDKDF (reference sequence). CDR3 nucleotide sequence: TGTGCCACCAGCAGAGAGCCAGACTTATTTGGCTACACCTTC. It specifies CATSREPDLFGYTF.

The chain combines TRBV11-2 with TRBJ2-6; TRBD2 aligns across 7 bases. The CDR3 runs 18 residues. J lost 0 bases, V lost 5 bases, and 10 bases had no gene match. The V gene's germline CDR1 is SGHAT and CDR2 FQNNGV. This chain's CDR3 is CASSPGPGLSSGANVLTF. In DNA, the CDR3 is TGTGCCAGCAGCCCTGGACCGGGACTAAGCTCTGGGGCCAACGTCCTGACTTTC.

Only one count was recorded for this clone. The rearrangement links TRBV5-1 to TRBJ2-7, with 8 bases matching TRBD1. From germline, CDR1 is SGHRS and CDR2 YFSETQ. The CDR3 covers 14 residues. V was pared by 4 bases and J by 3 bases, with 6 bases of the junction left unmatched. This CDR3 reads CASSKGQGGYEQYF. The CDR3 nucleotides read TGCGCCAGCAGCAAAGGACAGGGCGGCTACGAGCAGTACTTC.

V and J are TRBV5-1 and TRBJ1-1, with no clear D. V lost 0 bases and J 6 bases, leaving 9 bases between the germline ends. This CDR3 comprises 13 residues. Germline CDR1 is SGHRS and CDR2 is YFSETQ. The CDR3 here is CASSLEAGSEAFF. The CDR3 region has the DNA TGCGCCAGCAGCTTGGAAGCGGGATCTGAAGCTTTCTTT.

The rearrangement uses TRBV18 and TRBJ1-1; D gene ambiguous. The V end was cut by 3 bases, the J end by 1 base, with 6 bases between. This CDR3 comprises 13 residues. Germline CDR1 is KGHSH and CDR2 is LQKENI. CDR3 nucleotides: TGTGCCAGCTCACCCTGGACGAACACTGAAGCTTTCTTT. This codes for CASSPWTNTEAFF.